This TCR beta chain emerged from a study of blood T cell repertoires in COVID-19. Study context: Sample material is recorded as cDNA or gDNA derived from T cells, B-cell-depleted T cells, or PBMCs.

Original methodology: For nucleated cells, counts were estimated from reference gene primer amplification. This table comes from immunoSEQ multiplex PCR, and its TCRdb copy is limited to in-frame clones, with some not included. The V and J calls and clone size were taken over from that table, and D and trimming were inferred from the DNA. The sample yields 250,000 to 350,000 clones, roughly 86% seen once. Germline V gene lookup returns CDR1 MNHEY and CDR2 SVGAGI. CDR3 length equals 13 residues. J was trimmed by 7 bases and V by 8 bases; bases with no gene match: 8. The source is a woman in her twenties or thirties with COVID-19, enrolled during active disease. Sequencing input: peripheral blood. The chain recombines TRBV6-5 with TRBJ2-1; 7 nucleotides match TRBD2. CDR3 nucleotide sequence: TGTGCCAGCGTTCCAGCGGGGTGGAATGAGCAGTTCTTC. It translates to CASVPAGWNEQFF.